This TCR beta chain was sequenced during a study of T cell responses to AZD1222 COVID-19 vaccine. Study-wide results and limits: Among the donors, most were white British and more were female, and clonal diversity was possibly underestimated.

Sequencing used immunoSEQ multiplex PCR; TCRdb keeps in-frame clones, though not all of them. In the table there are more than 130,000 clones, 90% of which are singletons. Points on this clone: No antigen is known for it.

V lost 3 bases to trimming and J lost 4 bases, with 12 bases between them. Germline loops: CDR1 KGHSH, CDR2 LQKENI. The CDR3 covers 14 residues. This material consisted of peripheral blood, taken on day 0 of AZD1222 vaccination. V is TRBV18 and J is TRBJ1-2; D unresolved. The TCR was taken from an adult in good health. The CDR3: CASSPPLDGYGYTF. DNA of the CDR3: TGTGCCAGCTCACCTCCGTTGGACGGCTATGGCTACACCTTC.